This T cell receptor beta chain was observed in a study of response to subunit inactivated influenza vaccine. The length of the CDR3 is 14 residues. The V segment lost 6 bases and the J segment 0 bases; nucleotides outside the gene matches: 7. Per the germline V gene, CDR1 is DFQATT and CDR2 is SNEGSKA (reference sequence). On this clonotype: What it binds is not known.

One entry per CDR3 protein, called by TCRdb with MiXCR from the RT-PCR reads. The top ten clones hold around 7.6% of a sample with 600,000 to 700,000 distinct CDR3 sequences, 14% of them seen once. Study observations and caveats: The study's authors posited that every seasonal influenza vaccination enlists few new T cells.

Specimen: PBMCs from blood, collected around two weeks before vaccination. The chain joins TRBV20-1 to TRBJ2-5; 7 bases fit TRBD2. The receptor's source is a man aged 45 to 65 who received an inactivated influenza vaccine. In nucleotides, the CDR3 is TGCAGTGCCGCAAAGACTAGCTACCAAGAGACCCAGTACTTC. Translation: CSAAKTSYQETQYF.